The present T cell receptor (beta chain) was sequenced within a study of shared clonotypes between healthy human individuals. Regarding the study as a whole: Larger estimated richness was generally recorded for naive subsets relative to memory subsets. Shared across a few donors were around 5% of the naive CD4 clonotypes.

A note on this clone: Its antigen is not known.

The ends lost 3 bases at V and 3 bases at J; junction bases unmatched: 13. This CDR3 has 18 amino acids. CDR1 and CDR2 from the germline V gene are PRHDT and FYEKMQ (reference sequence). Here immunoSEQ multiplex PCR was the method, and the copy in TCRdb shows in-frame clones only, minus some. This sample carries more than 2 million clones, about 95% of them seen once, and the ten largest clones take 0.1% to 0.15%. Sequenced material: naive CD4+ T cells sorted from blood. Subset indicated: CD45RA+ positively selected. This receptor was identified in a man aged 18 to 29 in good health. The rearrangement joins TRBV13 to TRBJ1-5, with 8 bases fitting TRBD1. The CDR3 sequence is CASSFTNRTGSDNQPQHF. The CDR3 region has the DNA TGTGCCAGCAGCTTTACAAACCGGACAGGGAGTGACAATCAGCCCCAGCATTTT.